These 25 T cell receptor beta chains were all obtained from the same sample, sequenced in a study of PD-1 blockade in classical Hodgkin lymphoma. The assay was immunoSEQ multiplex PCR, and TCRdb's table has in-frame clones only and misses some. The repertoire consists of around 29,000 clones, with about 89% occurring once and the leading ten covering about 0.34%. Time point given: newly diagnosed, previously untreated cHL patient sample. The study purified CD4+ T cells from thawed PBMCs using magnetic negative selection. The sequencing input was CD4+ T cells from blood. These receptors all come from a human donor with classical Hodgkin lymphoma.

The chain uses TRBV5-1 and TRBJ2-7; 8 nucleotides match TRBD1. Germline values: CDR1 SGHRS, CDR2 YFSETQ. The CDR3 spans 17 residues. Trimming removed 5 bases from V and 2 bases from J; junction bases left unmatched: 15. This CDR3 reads CASRPGTGAIGAYEQYF. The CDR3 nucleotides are TGCGCCAGCAGACCCGGGACAGGTGCCATCGGCGCCTACGAGCAGTACTTC. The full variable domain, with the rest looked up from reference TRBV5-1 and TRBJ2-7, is KAGVTQTPRYLIKTRGQQVTLSCSPISGHRSVSWYQQTPGQGLQFLFEYFSETQRNKGNFPGRFSGRQFSNSRSEMNVSTLELGDSALYLCASRPGTGAIGAYEQYFGPGTRLTVT.

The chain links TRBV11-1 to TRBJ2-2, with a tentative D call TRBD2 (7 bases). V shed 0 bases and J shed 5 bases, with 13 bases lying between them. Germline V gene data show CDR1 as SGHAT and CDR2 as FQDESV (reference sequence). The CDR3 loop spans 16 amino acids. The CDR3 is CASSLAGRGSTGELFF. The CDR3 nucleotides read TGTGCCAGCAGCTTAGCGGGGAGGGGGTCAACCGGGGAGCTGTTTTTT.

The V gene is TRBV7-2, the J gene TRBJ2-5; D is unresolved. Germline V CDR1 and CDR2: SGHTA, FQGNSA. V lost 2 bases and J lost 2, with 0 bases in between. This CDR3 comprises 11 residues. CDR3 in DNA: TGTGCCAGCAGCTTACAAGAGACCCAGTACTTC. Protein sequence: CASSLQETQYF.

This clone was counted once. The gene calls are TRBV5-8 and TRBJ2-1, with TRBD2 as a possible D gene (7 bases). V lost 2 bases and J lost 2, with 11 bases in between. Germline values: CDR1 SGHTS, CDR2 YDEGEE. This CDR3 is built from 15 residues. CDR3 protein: CASSFRGGTYNEQFF. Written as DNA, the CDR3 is TGTGCCAGCAGCTTTAGGGGGGGCACCTACAATGAGCAGTTCTTC.

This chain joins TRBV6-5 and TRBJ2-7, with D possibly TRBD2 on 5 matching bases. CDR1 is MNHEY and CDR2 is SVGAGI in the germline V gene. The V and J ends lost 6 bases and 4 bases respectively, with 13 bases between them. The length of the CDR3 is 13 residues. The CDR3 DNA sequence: TGTGCCAGCAGGTCCGGGATCTTATACGAGCAGTACTTC. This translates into CASRSGILYEQYF.

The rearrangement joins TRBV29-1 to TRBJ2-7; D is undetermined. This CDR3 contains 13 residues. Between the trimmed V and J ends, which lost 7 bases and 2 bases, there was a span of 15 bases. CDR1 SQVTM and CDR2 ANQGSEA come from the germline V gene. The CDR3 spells CSANREAPYEQYF. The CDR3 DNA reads TGCAGCGCCAACCGAGAAGCGCCCTACGAGCAGTACTTC.

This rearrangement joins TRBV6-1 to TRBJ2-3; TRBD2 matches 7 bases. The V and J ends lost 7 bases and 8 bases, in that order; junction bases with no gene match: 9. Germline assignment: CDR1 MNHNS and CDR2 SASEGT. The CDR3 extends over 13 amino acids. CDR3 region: CASTAGAPPTQYF. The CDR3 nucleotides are TGTGCCAGCACGGCGGGAGCCCCCCCTACGCAGTATTTT.

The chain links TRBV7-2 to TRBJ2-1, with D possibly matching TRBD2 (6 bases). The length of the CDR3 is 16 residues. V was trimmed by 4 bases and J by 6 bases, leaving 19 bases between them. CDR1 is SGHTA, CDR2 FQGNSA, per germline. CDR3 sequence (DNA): TGTGCCAGCAGCTCAACCGGGGTTTCGGGGGTCAATGAGCAGTTCTTC. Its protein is CASSSTGVSGVNEQFF.

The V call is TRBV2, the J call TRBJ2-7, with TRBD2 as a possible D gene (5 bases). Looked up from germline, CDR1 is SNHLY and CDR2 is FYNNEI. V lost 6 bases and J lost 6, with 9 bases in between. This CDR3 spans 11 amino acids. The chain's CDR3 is CASRVSAEQYF. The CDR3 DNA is TGTGCCAGCAGGGTTAGCGCCGAGCAGTACTTC.

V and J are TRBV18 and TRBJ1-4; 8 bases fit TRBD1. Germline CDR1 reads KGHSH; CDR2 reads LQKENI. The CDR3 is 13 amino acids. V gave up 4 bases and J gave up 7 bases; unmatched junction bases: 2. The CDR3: CASSQQGGEKLFF. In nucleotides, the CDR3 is TGTGCCAGCTCACAACAGGGGGGTGAAAAACTGTTTTTT.

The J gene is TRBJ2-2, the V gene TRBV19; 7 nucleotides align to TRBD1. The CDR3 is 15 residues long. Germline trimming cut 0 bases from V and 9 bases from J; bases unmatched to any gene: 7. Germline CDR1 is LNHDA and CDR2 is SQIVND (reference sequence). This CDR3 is CASSIETGFYRELFF. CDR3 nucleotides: TGTGCCAGTAGTATAGAGACAGGGTTTTACCGGGAGCTGTTTTTT.

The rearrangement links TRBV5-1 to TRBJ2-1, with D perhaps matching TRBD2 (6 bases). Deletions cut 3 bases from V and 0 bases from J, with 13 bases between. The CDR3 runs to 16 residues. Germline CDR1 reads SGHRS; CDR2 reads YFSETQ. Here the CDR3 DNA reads TGCGCCAGCAGCTATCTTAGCGGAGGCTCCTACAATGAGCAGTTCTTC. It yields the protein CASSYLSGGSYNEQFF.

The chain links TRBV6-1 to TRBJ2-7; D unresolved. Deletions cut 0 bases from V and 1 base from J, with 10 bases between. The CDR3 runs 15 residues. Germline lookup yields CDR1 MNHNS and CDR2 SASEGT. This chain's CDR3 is CASSEASERSYEQYF. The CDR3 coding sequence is TGTGCCAGCAGTGAAGCGTCAGAGAGATCCTACGAGCAGTACTTC.

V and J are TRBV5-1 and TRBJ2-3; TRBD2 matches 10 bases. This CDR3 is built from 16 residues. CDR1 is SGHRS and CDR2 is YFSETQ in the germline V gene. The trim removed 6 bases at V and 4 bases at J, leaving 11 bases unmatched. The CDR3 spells CASKGLAGEGADTQYF. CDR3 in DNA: TGCGCCAGCAAAGGGCTAGCGGGAGAGGGGGCAGATACGCAGTATTTT.

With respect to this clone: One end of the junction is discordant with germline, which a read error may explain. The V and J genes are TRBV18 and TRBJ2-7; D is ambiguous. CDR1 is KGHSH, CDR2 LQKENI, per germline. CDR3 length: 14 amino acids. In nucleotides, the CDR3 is TGTGCCAGCTCCCCACAGATGTCTGACTACGAGCAGTACTTC. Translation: CASSPQMSDYEQYF.

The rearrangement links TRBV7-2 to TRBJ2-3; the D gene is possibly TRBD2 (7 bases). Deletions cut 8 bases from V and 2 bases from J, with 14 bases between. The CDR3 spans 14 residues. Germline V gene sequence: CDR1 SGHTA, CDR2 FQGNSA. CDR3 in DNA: TGTGCCAGCGATCGCGGGGGCTCCACAGATACGCAGTATTTT. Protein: CASDRGGSTDTQYF.

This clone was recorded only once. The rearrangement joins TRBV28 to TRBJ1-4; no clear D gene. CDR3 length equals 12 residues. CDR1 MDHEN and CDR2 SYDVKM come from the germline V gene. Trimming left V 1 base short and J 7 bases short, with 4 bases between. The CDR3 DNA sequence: TGTGCCAGCAGTTTATCGGGTGAAAAACTGTTTTTT. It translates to CASSLSGEKLFF.

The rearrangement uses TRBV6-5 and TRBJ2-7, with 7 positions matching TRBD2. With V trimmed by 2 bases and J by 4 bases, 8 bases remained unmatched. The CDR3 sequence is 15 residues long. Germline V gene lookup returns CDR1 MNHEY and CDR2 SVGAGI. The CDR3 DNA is TGTGCCAGCAGTTACACGAGCGGGGTCCTTTACGAGCAGTACTTC. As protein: CASSYTSGVLYEQYF.

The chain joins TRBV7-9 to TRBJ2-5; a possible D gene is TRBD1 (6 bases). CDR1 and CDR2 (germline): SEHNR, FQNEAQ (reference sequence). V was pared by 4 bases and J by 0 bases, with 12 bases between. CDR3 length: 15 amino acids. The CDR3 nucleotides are TGTGCCAGCAGCTCACCGACAGGATACCAAGAGACCCAGTACTTC. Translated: CASSSPTGYQETQYF.

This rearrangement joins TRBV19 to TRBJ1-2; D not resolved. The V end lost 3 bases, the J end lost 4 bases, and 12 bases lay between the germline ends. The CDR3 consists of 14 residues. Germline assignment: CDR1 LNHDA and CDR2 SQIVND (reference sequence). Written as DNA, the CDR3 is TGTGCCAGTAGTATCTTGGCGACGACCTATGGCTACACCTTC. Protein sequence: CASSILATTYGYTF.

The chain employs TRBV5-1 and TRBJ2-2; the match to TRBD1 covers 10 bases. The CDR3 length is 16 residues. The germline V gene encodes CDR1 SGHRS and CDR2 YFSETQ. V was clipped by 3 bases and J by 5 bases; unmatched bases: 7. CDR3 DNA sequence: TGCGCCAGCAGCTCTCAGACAGGGGGCGGGACCGGGGAGCTGTTTTTT. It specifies CASSSQTGGGTGELFF.

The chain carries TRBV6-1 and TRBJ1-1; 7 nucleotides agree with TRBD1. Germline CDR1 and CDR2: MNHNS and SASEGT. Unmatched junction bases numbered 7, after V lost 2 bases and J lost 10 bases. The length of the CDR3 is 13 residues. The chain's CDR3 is CASSEPRQGIAFF. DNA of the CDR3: TGTGCCAGCAGTGAACCGCGACAGGGAATAGCTTTCTTT.

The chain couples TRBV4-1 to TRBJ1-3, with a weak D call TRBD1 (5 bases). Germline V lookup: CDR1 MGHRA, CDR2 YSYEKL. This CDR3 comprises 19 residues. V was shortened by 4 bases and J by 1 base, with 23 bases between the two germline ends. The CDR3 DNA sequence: TGCGCCAGCAGCCTTCTAGCAGACTCCCAGGGATATTCTGGAAACACCATATATTTT. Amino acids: CASSLLADSQGYSGNTIYF.

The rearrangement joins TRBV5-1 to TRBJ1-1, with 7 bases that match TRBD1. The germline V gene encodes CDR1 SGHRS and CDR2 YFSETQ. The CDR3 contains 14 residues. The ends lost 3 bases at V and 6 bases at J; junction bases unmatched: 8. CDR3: CASSWTGGPSEAFF. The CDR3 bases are TGCGCCAGCAGCTGGACAGGAGGCCCGTCTGAAGCTTTCTTT.

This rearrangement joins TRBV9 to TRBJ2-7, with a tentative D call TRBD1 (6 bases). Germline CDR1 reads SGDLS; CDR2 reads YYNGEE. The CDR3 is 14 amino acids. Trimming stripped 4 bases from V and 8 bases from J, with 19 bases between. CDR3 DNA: TGTGCCAGCAGCCCAATTAGGGGACAAGGACAGCAGTACTTC. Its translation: CASSPIRGQGQQYF. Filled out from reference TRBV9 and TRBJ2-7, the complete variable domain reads DSGVTQTPKHLITATGQRVTLRCSPRSGDLSVYWYQQSLDQGLQFLIQYYNGEERAKGNILERFSAQQFPDLHSELNLSSLELGDSALYFCASSPIRGQGQQYFGPGTRLTVT.